These 25 T cell receptor beta chains share one sample of origin, sequenced in a study of cytomegalovirus exposure and HLA in healthy donors. Clones were sequenced by immunoSEQ multiplex PCR, and TCRdb holds only the in-frame ones, with some missing. This repertoire shows hundreds of thousands of clones, roughly 84% found once; its top ten account for 1.5% to 2.5%. Sequencing was performed on PBMCs. These receptors were collected from a woman between 18 and 29 years old in good health and CMV-seropositive.

About this clone: The same CDR3 is also encoded by other DNA sequences in this sample. V usage is TRBV15 and J usage is TRBJ1-1, with unresolved D. The germline V and J ends were trimmed by 3 bases and 1 base, with 6 bases remaining between them. Germline V CDR1 and CDR2: LNHNV, YYDKDF (reference sequence). This CDR3 is 13 amino acids long. The CDR3: CATSSRGNTEAFF. Here the CDR3 DNA reads TGTGCCACCAGCAGTCGCGGGAACACTGAAGCTTTCTTT.

This sequence joins TRBV6-1 and TRBJ1-2, with D possibly being TRBD1 (6 bases). Germline values: CDR1 MNHNS, CDR2 SASEGT. V was shortened by 4 bases and J by 8 bases, with 17 bases between the two germline ends. The CDR3 is 14 residues long. CDR3 nucleotides: TGTGCCAGCAGTGCGCGACAGGTCAGCCGGGGCTACACCTTC. Its protein product is CASSARQVSRGYTF.

The rearrangement joins TRBV27 to TRBJ2-7; 10 bases line up with TRBD2. Losses at the gene ends were 0 bases for V and 3 bases for J; bases not matched to a gene: 14. CDR1 MNHEY and CDR2 SMNVEV come from the germline V gene (reference sequence). This CDR3 is 19 amino acids long. CDR3 sequence (DNA): TGTGCCAGCAGTTTATCGAGGCCATCTACTAGCGGGAAGGGCTACGAGCAGTACTTC. This sequence encodes CASSLSRPSTSGKGYEQYF.

The chain is built from TRBV5-4 and TRBJ1-5; 10 bases line up with TRBD1. Per the germline V gene, CDR1 is SGHNT and CDR2 is YYREEE (reference sequence). This CDR3 region has 15 residues. J lost 4 bases, V lost 5 bases, and 6 bases had no gene match. Here the CDR3 reads CASSRGTGDNQPQHF. The CDR3 nucleotides read TGTGCCAGCAGTAGGGGGACAGGGGATAATCAGCCCCAGCATTTT.

The table lists this clone with a few counts. This sample includes further DNA sequences coding for the same CDR3. The chain has TRBV4-2 and TRBJ2-6; D might be TRBD1 (5 bases). Germline-derived CDR1 and CDR2 are LGHNA and YNFKEQ. V was shortened by 1 base and J by 0 bases, with 10 bases between the two germline ends. The CDR3 covers 17 residues. The CDR3 reads CASSQGQGSSGANVLTF. In DNA form, the CDR3 reads TGTGCCAGCAGCCAAGGGCAGGGTAGCTCTGGGGCCAACGTCCTGACTTTC.

This chain connects TRBV27 to TRBJ2-5, with TRBD2 as a possible D gene (6 bases). The germline V and J ends were trimmed by 1 base and 2 bases, with 8 bases remaining between them. Germline CDR1 MNHEY, CDR2 SMNVEV (reference sequence). The CDR3 is 14 amino acids. The CDR3 here is CASSLWGRQETQYF. In nucleotides, the CDR3 is TGTGCCAGCAGTTTATGGGGGAGGCAAGAGACCCAGTACTTC.

V gene TRBV7-2 combines with J gene TRBJ2-7; 12 nucleotides line up with TRBD2. The CDR3 extends over 16 amino acids. CDR1 is SGHTA, CDR2 FQGNSA, per germline. J gave up 4 bases and V 5 bases, and 9 bases lay outside the gene matches. DNA of the CDR3: TGTGCCAGCAGCCCCCCCGGACTAGCGGGAAGGTACGAGCAGTACTTC. Translation: CASSPPGLAGRYEQYF. The whole variable domain, filled in from reference TRBV7-2 and TRBJ2-7, reads GAGVSQSPSNKVTEKGKDVELRCDPISGHTALYWYRQSLGQGLEFLIYFQGNSAPDKSGLPSDRFSAERTGGSVSTLTIQRTQQEDSAVYLCASSPPGLAGRYEQYFGPGTRLTVT.

The CDR3 DNA follows: TGTGCCACCAGCAGAGAAGACTCGAACACTGAAGCTTTCTTT. This gives the protein CATSREDSNTEAFF. The chain employs TRBV15 and TRBJ1-1; D is undetermined. V lost 0 bases and J lost 1, with 6 bases in between. Germline loops: CDR1 LNHNV, CDR2 YYDKDF (reference sequence). The CDR3 runs 14 residues.

The rearrangement uses TRBV7-2 and TRBJ2-7, with a possible D match to TRBD1 (7 bases). Germline V gives CDR1 SGHTA, CDR2 FQGNSA. This CDR3 region has 14 residues. V lost 4 bases to trimming and J lost 4 bases, with 14 bases between them. CDR3 sequence (DNA): TGTGCCAGCAGCTCCAGGGCAGGGGGGTACGAGCAGTACTTC. Encoded protein: CASSSRAGGYEQYF. The complete variable domain, with remaining parts taken from reference TRBV7-2 and TRBJ2-7, reads GAGVSQSPSNKVTEKGKDVELRCDPISGHTALYWYRQSLGQGLEFLIYFQGNSAPDKSGLPSDRFSAERTGGSVSTLTIQRTQQEDSAVYLCASSSRAGGYEQYFGPGTRLTVT.

This chain links TRBV5-6 with TRBJ1-1; 9 bases are shared with TRBD1. This CDR3 contains 14 residues. Germline assignment: CDR1 SGHDT and CDR2 YYEEEE. V trimming: 6 bases; J trimming: 5 bases; junction bases outside the gene matches: 8. CDR3 sequence: CASTNRGRRTEAFF. The CDR3 DNA reads TGTGCCAGCACTAACAGGGGGCGCAGGACTGAAGCTTTCTTT.

This clone was recorded a few times. V and J are TRBV9 and TRBJ2-7, with 7 bases identical to TRBD1. From germline, CDR1 is SGDLS and CDR2 YYNGEE. The CDR3 totals 15 residues. V was clipped by 4 bases and J by 2 bases; unmatched bases: 9. CDR3 nucleotide sequence: TGTGCCAGCAGCCTTCAGACAGGGAACACCTACGAGCAGTACTTC. It codes for CASSLQTGNTYEQYF.

This clone was seen once. Other DNA sequences within the sample encode an identical CDR3. The chain employs TRBV19 and TRBJ2-1, with 11 bases fitting TRBD2. With V trimmed by 8 bases and J by 4 bases, 7 bases remained unmatched. This CDR3 has 15 residues. Germline CDR1 and CDR2: LNHDA and SQIVND (reference sequence). The CDR3 DNA reads TGTGCCAGTTCCCGGACTAGCGGGTCATACAATGAGCAGTTCTTC. Protein sequence: CASSRTSGSYNEQFF.

As DNA, the CDR3 is TGTGCCAGCAGTTTATCTCTGACAGGAGTGAACACCGGGGAGCTGTTTTTT. The encoded protein is CASSLSLTGVNTGELFF. The chain joins TRBV28 to TRBJ2-2; weak D call: TRBD1 (6 bases). The CDR3 spans 17 residues. CDR1 is MDHEN and CDR2 is SYDVKM in the germline V gene. The V gene lost 1 base and the J gene lost 1 base, with 13 bases spanning the gap.

CDR3 loop: CASSGTSGSYEQYF. CDR3 in DNA: TGTGCCAGCAGTGGGACTAGCGGCTCCTACGAGCAGTACTTC. The chain is built from TRBV28 and TRBJ2-7; 11 positions match TRBD2. The CDR3 runs 14 residues. Germline CDR1 and CDR2: MDHEN and SYDVKM. V lost 5 bases and J lost 0; bases outside the gene matches: 0.

The chain uses TRBV27 and TRBJ2-4; TRBD1 matches at 8 bases. CDR1 and CDR2 from the germline V gene are MNHEY and SMNVEV (reference sequence). The CDR3 contains 15 residues. Germline trimming cut 4 bases from V and 4 bases from J; bases unmatched to any gene: 6. CDR3 protein: CASSSLGTGKNIQYF. The CDR3 DNA reads TGTGCCAGCAGTTCCCTAGGGACAGGTAAAAACATTCAGTACTTC.

The chain carries TRBV7-3 and TRBJ1-5; 8 bases agree with TRBD1. Germline CDR1 and CDR2: SGHTA and FQGTGA. There are 17 residues in the CDR3. V gave up 1 base and J gave up 6 bases; unmatched junction bases: 11. CDR3 loop: CASSLKVLGQGLQPQHF. CDR3 bases: TGTGCCAGCAGCTTAAAAGTTCTTGGACAGGGACTTCAGCCCCAGCATTTT.

This rearrangement joins TRBV18 to TRBJ2-5; 8 bases fit TRBD1. Looked up from germline, CDR1 is KGHSH and CDR2 is LQKENI. Unmatched junction bases numbered 11, after V lost 6 bases and J lost 5 bases. CDR3 length: 15 residues. CDR3 bases: TGTGCCAGCTCCCCTCCCCAGGGGGCAGGTGAGACCCAGTACTTC. The encoded protein is CASSPPQGAGETQYF.

V and J are TRBV19 and TRBJ1-2; 11 bases align to TRBD1. Germline V gene lookup returns CDR1 LNHDA and CDR2 SQIVND (reference sequence). Unmatched junction bases numbered 5, after V lost 3 bases and J lost 2 bases. The CDR3 is made up of 16 amino acids. The CDR3 bases are TGTGCCAGTAGTATCCCGGGACAGGGGGAAAACTATGGCTACACCTTC. It is translated as CASSIPGQGENYGYTF.

V and J are TRBV6-5 and TRBJ1-1; 7 bases match TRBD1. Germline CDR1 is MNHEY and CDR2 is SVGAGI. The J segment lost 5 bases and the V segment lost 2 bases, leaving 8 bases of the junction unmatched. The CDR3 contains 15 residues. The CDR3 loop is CASSYARRGLTEAFF. The DNA for the CDR3 is TGTGCCAGCAGTTACGCTAGGAGGGGGCTTACTGAAGCTTTCTTT.

The rearrangement links TRBV6-6 to TRBJ2-7, with D tentatively TRBD1 (6 bases). V lost 5 bases, J lost 0 bases, and 11 bases lay in between. Germline CDR1 MNHNY, CDR2 SVGAGI (reference sequence). This CDR3 has 14 residues. CDR3 region: CASSTGSVSYEQYF. CDR3 DNA sequence: TGTGCCAGCAGTACAGGGTCGGTCTCCTACGAGCAGTACTTC.

This rearrangement joins TRBV5-1 to TRBJ2-1, with 8 positions matching TRBD2. From germline, CDR1 is SGHRS and CDR2 YFSETQ. The CDR3 contains 14 residues. Germline trimming cut 6 bases from V and 2 bases from J; bases unmatched to any gene: 4. The CDR3 here is CASKFSGTYNEQFF. The CDR3 nucleotides are TGCGCCAGCAAATTTAGCGGGACCTACAATGAGCAGTTCTTC.

The chain carries TRBV7-9 and TRBJ2-2, with 7 bases matching TRBD1. The CDR3 spans 16 residues. V lost 2 bases to trimming and J lost 4 bases; unmatched junction nucleotides: 7. The germline V gene has CDR1 SEHNR and CDR2 FQNEAQ (reference sequence). The DNA of the CDR3 is TGTGCCAGCAGCTTAAGGGGCTACAGGGGCACCGGGGAGCTGTTTTTT. Its translation: CASSLRGYRGTGELFF.

The rearrangement uses TRBV28 and TRBJ1-2; D possibly corresponds to TRBD1 (6 bases). Per the germline V gene, CDR1 is MDHEN and CDR2 is SYDVKM. The CDR3 length is 17 residues. Trimming left V 1 base short and J 3 bases short, with 18 bases between. Written as DNA, the CDR3 is TGTGCCAGCAGTTTATCGCCTGCGGGGGGCGATGACTATGGCTACACCTTC. The encoded protein is CASSLSPAGGDDYGYTF.

J is TRBJ2-5 and V is TRBV7-9, with D possibly being TRBD2 (6 bases). The CDR3 is 14 residues long. Germline lookup yields CDR1 SEHNR and CDR2 FQNEAQ (reference sequence). The V end was cut by 1 base, the J end by 4 bases, with 10 bases between. The CDR3, as DNA: TGTGCCAGCAGCTTAGGACCGGGGGTAGAGACCCAGTACTTC. Translating gives CASSLGPGVETQYF.

The V and J genes are TRBV30 and TRBJ1-5; D gene unclear. The CDR3 length is 15 residues. The germline gives CDR1 GTSNPN, CDR2 SVGIG (reference sequence). V was clipped by 2 bases and J by 6 bases, with 17 bases between them. The CDR3 bases are TGTGCCTGGAGTATTGGTATGTGGGCCGGTCAGCCCCAGCATTTT. Translated, it gives CAWSIGMWAGQPQHF.